This T cell receptor (beta chain) is from a study of blood T cell repertoires in COVID-19. Across the whole study: Italy, Spain and the United States were the sources of the convalescent and acute COVID-19 samples. From T cells, B-cell-depleted T cells, or PBMCs came the material, which was cDNA or gDNA.

This CDR3 has 17 residues. Germline V gene sequence: CDR1 SEHNR, CDR2 FQNEAQ (reference sequence). V gave up 0 bases and J gave up 5 bases; unmatched junction bases: 8. In its sample, this clone was seen a few times. Per the study methods: Reference gene primers were amplified, and this amplification served to estimate nucleated cell counts. Produced via immunoSEQ multiplex PCR; TCRdb's table is partial and in-frame only. V, J and clone size derive from that table, while D and trimming were established from the DNA sequence. In the table there are about 240,000 clones, around 85% of which are singletons.

The TCR comes from a woman of 80 years or more with acute or convalescent COVID-19. Sequenced material: peripheral blood. The rearrangement links TRBV7-9 to TRBJ1-3, with 9 bases that match TRBD1. This CDR3 is CASSLATGGFNRNTIYF. CDR3 bases: TGTGCCAGCAGCTTAGCCACAGGGGGCTTTAATAGAAACACCATATATTTT.